This T cell receptor beta chain was documented in a study of T-cell memory formation after mild COVID-19. Study-level points and caveats: Day 15 to 85 contractors were CD4/CD8 balanced; later expanders leaned CD4+. The pre-infection memory compartment contained some responding clones, suggesting cross-reactive memory joined.

MiXCR, applied by TCRdb to the 5' RACE reads, yields one record per CDR3 protein. The sample holds roughly 220,000 distinct CDR3 sequences, 9.5% seen once. This clonotype appeared a few times. What it recognizes is unknown. Trimming took 2 bases from V and 3 from J, leaving 5 bases between them. From germline, CDR1 is MNHEY and CDR2 SVGEGT. CDR3 length equals 13 residues. Sequences were obtained from PBMCs or a T cell subset sorted from them (not recorded which). The gene calls are TRBV6-2 or TRBV6-3 and TRBJ1-5; no reliable D call. The source is a man between 18 and 35 years old who had mild COVID-19 (a few samples of this study predate the infection). Cell type and time point are not known. CDR3 in DNA: TGTGCCAGCAGTTACCAGGTCAATCAGCCCCAGCATTTT. It yields the protein CASSYQVNQPQHF.